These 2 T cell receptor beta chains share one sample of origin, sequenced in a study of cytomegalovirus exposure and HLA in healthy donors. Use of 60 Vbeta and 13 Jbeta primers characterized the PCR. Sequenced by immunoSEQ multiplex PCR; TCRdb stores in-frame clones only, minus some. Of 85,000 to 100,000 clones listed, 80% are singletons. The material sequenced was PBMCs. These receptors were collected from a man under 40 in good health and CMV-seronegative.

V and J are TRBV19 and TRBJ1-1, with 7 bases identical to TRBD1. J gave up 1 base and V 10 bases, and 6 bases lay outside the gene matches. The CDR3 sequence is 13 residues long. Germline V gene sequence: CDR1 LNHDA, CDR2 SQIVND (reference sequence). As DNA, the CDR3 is TGTGCCATCAGACAGGGATGGAACACTGAAGCTTTCTTT. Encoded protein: CAIRQGWNTEAFF.

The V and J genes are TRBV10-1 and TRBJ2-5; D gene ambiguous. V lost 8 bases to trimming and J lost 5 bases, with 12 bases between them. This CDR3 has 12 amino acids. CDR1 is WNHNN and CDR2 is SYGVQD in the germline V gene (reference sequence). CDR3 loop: CASLRLGETQYF. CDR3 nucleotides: TGCGCCAGCTTAAGACTCGGGGAGACCCAGTACTTC.